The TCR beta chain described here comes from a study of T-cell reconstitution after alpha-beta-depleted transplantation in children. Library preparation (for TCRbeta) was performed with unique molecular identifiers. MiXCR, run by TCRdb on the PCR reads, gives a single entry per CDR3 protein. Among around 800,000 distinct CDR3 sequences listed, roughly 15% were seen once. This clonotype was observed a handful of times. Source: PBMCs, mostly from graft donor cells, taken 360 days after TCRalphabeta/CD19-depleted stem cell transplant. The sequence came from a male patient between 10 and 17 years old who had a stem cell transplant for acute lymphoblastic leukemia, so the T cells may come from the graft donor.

The CDR3 is CASSGGAFNTGELFF. CDR3 nucleotide sequence: TGCGCCAGCAGCGGGGGCGCTTTTAACACCGGGGAGCTGTTTTTT. The chain is built from TRBV5-1 and TRBJ2-2, with D possibly being TRBD1 (6 bases). Germline assignment: CDR1 SGHRS and CDR2 YFSETQ. Trimming removed 4 bases at V and 2 bases at J, with 12 bases between. This CDR3 comprises 15 residues.